The 30 T cell receptor beta chains below were found in one sample sequenced in a study of somatic mutations in cytotoxic T cells in rheumatoid arthritis. The protocol was immunoSEQ multiplex PCR, while the TCRdb copy is restricted to in-frame clones and leaves out a portion. The sample carries roughly 14,000 clones, roughly 75% recorded once. Sequencing was performed on CD8+ T cells sorted from blood. These receptors came from an adult with rheumatoid arthritis.

The V gene is TRBV11-2, the J gene TRBJ1-1, with D unclear. The CDR3 length is 17 residues. Germline V gives CDR1 SGHAT, CDR2 FQNNGV. The V end lost 1 base, the J end lost 1 base, and 16 bases lay between the germline ends. As DNA, the CDR3 is TGTGCCAGCAGCTTAGTAATTCTAGGGTATGGGAACACTGAAGCTTTCTTT. This encodes CASSLVILGYGNTEAFF.

The chain couples TRBV27 to TRBJ1-2; D unresolved. The CDR3 runs to 13 residues. V lost 3 bases, J lost 2 bases, and 7 bases lay in between. From germline, CDR1 is MNHEY and CDR2 SMNVEV (reference sequence). The CDR3 DNA is TGTGCCAGCAGTTTGACGGGGAACTATGGCTACACCTTC. Translation: CASSLTGNYGYTF.

The genes are TRBV29-1 and TRBJ2-6; no firm D call. Trimming shortened V by 5 bases and J by 0 bases, and 11 bases separated the two germline ends. The CDR3 contains 15 residues. From germline, CDR1 is SQVTM and CDR2 ANQGSEA. The CDR3 DNA follows: TGCAGCGTTCCCGGTCGGTCCTCTGGGGCCAACGTCCTGACTTTC. Its translation is CSVPGRSSGANVLTF.

This rearrangement joins TRBV5-4 to TRBJ2-3, with D uncertain. CDR1 SGHNT and CDR2 YYREEE come from the germline V gene (reference sequence). V lost 2 bases and J lost 0, with 7 bases in between. This CDR3 spans 14 amino acids. The CDR3: CASSFWASTDTQYF. CDR3 nucleotides: TGTGCCAGCAGCTTCTGGGCGAGCACAGATACGCAGTATTTT.

This clone was counted between two and nine times. The chain uses TRBV19 and TRBJ1-5, with no clear D. V lost 9 bases, J lost 4 bases, and 13 bases lay in between. CDR1 LNHDA and CDR2 SQIVND come from the germline V gene (reference sequence). This CDR3 contains 13 residues. CDR3 DNA sequence: TGTGCCAGCAGCGGCCTTTTTAATCAGCCCCAGCATTTT. This sequence encodes CASSGLFNQPQHF.

The chain links TRBV5-1 to TRBJ2-1; D ambiguous. Germline assignment: CDR1 SGHRS and CDR2 YFSETQ. V was shortened by 0 bases and J by 6 bases, with 4 bases between the two germline ends. The CDR3 runs 12 residues. Written as DNA, the CDR3 is TGCGCCAGCAGCTTGGAAGTCAATGAGCAGTTCTTC. Translated: CASSLEVNEQFF.

The chain couples TRBV5-1 to TRBJ2-7, with 8 bases lining up with TRBD2. Per the germline V gene, CDR1 is SGHRS and CDR2 is YFSETQ. Trimming took 4 bases from V and 3 from J; bases not matched to a gene: 0. The CDR3 length is 12 residues. Here the CDR3 DNA reads TGCGCCAGCAGCGCGGGGGGCTACGAGCAGTACTTC. Protein: CASSAGGYEQYF.

The chain employs TRBV29-1 and TRBJ2-7; TRBD1 matches 7 bases. Looked up from germline, CDR1 is SQVTM and CDR2 is ANQGSEA. The CDR3 is made up of 14 amino acids. Losses at the gene ends were 7 bases for V and 0 bases for J; bases not matched to a gene: 9. CDR3 sequence reads: CSAQGRFSSYEQYF. The CDR3 nucleotides read TGCAGCGCACAGGGGCGGTTTTCCTCCTACGAGCAGTACTTC.

A single count supports this clone. The chain recombines TRBV10-2 with TRBJ2-1; 12 nucleotides line up with TRBD1. J lost 6 bases, V lost 5 bases, and 8 bases had no gene match. Germline CDR1 is WSHSY and CDR2 is SAAADI. The CDR3 extends over 16 amino acids. The CDR3, as DNA: TGCGCCAGCAGTCAAACTCCGGGACAGGGGGCCAATGAGCAGTTCTTC. Translation: CASSQTPGQGANEQFF.

The chain carries TRBV27 and TRBJ1-5; D ambiguous. Germline V gene sequence: CDR1 MNHEY, CDR2 SMNVEV (reference sequence). The CDR3 is 14 amino acids. Between the trimmed V and J ends, which lost 3 bases and 0 bases, there was a span of 6 bases. The CDR3 DNA sequence: TGTGCCAGCAGTTTGGGATATAGCAATCAGCCCCAGCATTTT. Translation gives CASSLGYSNQPQHF.

The J gene is TRBJ1-5, the V gene TRBV27; D remains unclear. The V and J ends lost 3 bases and 0 bases respectively, with 6 bases between them. This CDR3 contains 14 residues. Per the germline V gene, CDR1 is MNHEY and CDR2 is SMNVEV (reference sequence). CDR3 protein: CASSFWGSNQPQHF. The CDR3 bases are TGTGCCAGCAGTTTTTGGGGTAGCAATCAGCCCCAGCATTTT.

V is TRBV5-1 and J is TRBJ2-7; 9 bases align to TRBD2. V gave up 0 bases and J gave up 6 bases; unmatched junction bases: 7. The CDR3 consists of 15 residues. CDR1 and CDR2 (germline): SGHRS, YFSETQ. The CDR3 protein is CASSLVASGMVEQYF. The CDR3 bases are TGCGCCAGCAGCTTGGTAGCTAGCGGGATGGTCGAGCAGTACTTC.

The chain has TRBV7-9 and TRBJ2-3, with a weak D call TRBD1 (5 bases). Germline CDR1 and CDR2: SEHNR and FQNEAQ (reference sequence). The CDR3 covers 15 residues. With 5 bases removed from V and 9 bases from J, the gap between germline ends came to 21 bases. The CDR3 here is CASSLSGPGPGTQYF. CDR3 nucleotide sequence: TGTGCCAGCAGCCTCAGTGGCCCCGGCCCAGGGACGCAGTATTTT.

The rearrangement links TRBV19 to TRBJ1-5; no definite D call. Looked up from germline, CDR1 is LNHDA and CDR2 is SQIVND (reference sequence). Trimming left V 2 bases short and J 5 bases short, with 4 bases between. The CDR3 is 12 amino acids. This chain's CDR3 is CASSIIDQPQHF. CDR3 nucleotides: TGTGCCAGTAGTATAATCGATCAGCCCCAGCATTTT.

V usage is TRBV19 and J usage is TRBJ2-7; perhaps D is TRBD1 or TRBD2 (5 bases each). The CDR3 has 17 amino acids. Germline V gene lookup returns CDR1 LNHDA and CDR2 SQIVND (reference sequence). V was cut by 5 bases and J by 0 bases, with 20 bases left in between. In DNA form, the CDR3 reads TGTGCCAGTAGTCCCGGGACCGGCTTTCATTACTCCTACGAGCAGTACTTC. It translates to CASSPGTGFHYSYEQYF.

This sequence joins TRBV7-9 and TRBJ2-3, with D possibly being TRBD2 (6 bases). Germline assignment: CDR1 SEHNR and CDR2 FQNEAQ (reference sequence). V lost 2 bases and J lost 2, with 14 bases in between. This CDR3 region has 16 residues. CDR3 region: CASSLSGRELTDTQYF. In nucleotides, the CDR3 is TGTGCCAGCAGCTTATCGGGTCGGGAGCTCACAGATACGCAGTATTTT.

In DNA, the CDR3 is TGTGCCAGCAGCCCGACATTATCCTACGAGCAGTACTTC. Translated, it gives CASSPTLSYEQYF. The rearrangement joins TRBV11-2 to TRBJ2-7; D is undetermined. The V gene lost 5 bases and the J gene lost 1 base, with 9 bases spanning the gap. Germline V gives CDR1 SGHAT, CDR2 FQNNGV. This CDR3 contains 13 residues.

This sequence joins TRBV15 and TRBJ2-3, with a possible D match to TRBD2 (6 bases). The length of the CDR3 is 15 residues. V was pared by 3 bases and J by 4 bases, with 14 bases between. Germline CDR1 is LNHNV and CDR2 is YYDKDF (reference sequence). The CDR3: CATSRSLGSADTQYF. CDR3 nucleotides: TGTGCCACCAGCAGGTCTCTCGGGAGTGCAGATACGCAGTATTTT. Variable domain in full (rest from reference TRBV15 and TRBJ2-3): DAMVIQNPRYQVTQFGKPVTLSCSQTLNHNVMYWYQQKSSQAPKLLFHYYDKDFNNEADTPDNFQSRRPNTSFCFLDIRSPGLGDTAMYLCATSRSLGSADTQYFGPGTRLTVL.

This clone was recorded only once. The J gene is TRBJ1-1, the V gene TRBV29-1; 9 positions match TRBD1. The CDR3 length is 17 residues. Germline assignment: CDR1 SQVTM and CDR2 ANQGSEA. V trimming: 1 base; J trimming: 2 bases; junction bases outside the gene matches: 11. CDR3 protein: CSVEVWTGEGSNTEAFF. CDR3 DNA sequence: TGCAGCGTTGAAGTGTGGACAGGGGAGGGGTCAAACACTGAAGCTTTCTTT.

The chain links TRBV19 to TRBJ2-1; D possibly corresponds to TRBD1 (5 bases). Between the trimmed V and J ends, which lost 5 bases and 3 bases, there was a span of 11 bases. Per the germline V gene, CDR1 is LNHDA and CDR2 is SQIVND (reference sequence). This CDR3 is built from 14 residues. CDR3 residues: CASSPVGDYNEQFF. The CDR3, as DNA: TGTGCCAGTAGTCCTGTAGGGGACTACAATGAGCAGTTCTTC.

V gene TRBV4-2 combines with J gene TRBJ1-1, with no clear D. CDR1 is LGHNA and CDR2 is YNFKEQ in the germline V gene. The CDR3 consists of 16 residues. V lost 0 bases and J 4 bases, leaving 15 bases between the germline ends. The CDR3 sequence is CASSQDARGWGTEAFF. CDR3 in DNA: TGTGCCAGCAGCCAAGATGCGCGGGGATGGGGCACTGAAGCTTTCTTT.

This clone appeared once. V is TRBV7-6 and J is TRBJ2-3, with TRBD2 identical over 7 bases. V trimming: 1 base; J trimming: 3 bases; junction bases outside the gene matches: 4. There are 15 residues in the CDR3. Germline V gene lookup returns CDR1 SGHVS and CDR2 FNYEAQ. The CDR3 bases are TGTGCCAGCAGCTTAGTCGGGGGGAGAACAGATACGCAGTATTTT. Its protein product is CASSLVGGRTDTQYF.

This chain connects TRBV7-9 to TRBJ2-7; no clear D. Germline lookup yields CDR1 SEHNR and CDR2 FQNEAQ (reference sequence). Trimming removed 5 bases from V and 4 bases from J, with 12 bases in between. The CDR3 loop spans 13 amino acids. The CDR3 loop reads CASSPPDGYEQYF. CDR3 sequence (DNA): TGTGCCAGCAGCCCTCCGGACGGATACGAGCAGTACTTC.

This clone was observed a single time. This chain links TRBV28 with TRBJ2-1; D uncertain. This CDR3 is built from 11 residues. In germline, CDR1 is MDHEN, CDR2 SYDVKM. V was cut by 5 bases and J by 5 bases, with 4 bases left in between. This CDR3 reads CASSLNNEQFF. The CDR3 DNA follows: TGTGCCAGCAGTCTAAACAATGAGCAGTTCTTC.

CDR3 coding DNA: TGTGCCAGCAGGGTACGGGAGGACCACGAGCAGTACTTC. This sequence encodes CASRVREDHEQYF. The genes are TRBV28 and TRBJ2-7; TRBD2 agrees at 7 bases. The CDR3 runs to 13 residues. In germline, CDR1 is MDHEN, CDR2 SYDVKM. V shed 6 bases and J 5 bases; nucleotides not matched to a gene: 7.

The CDR3 sequence: CASSKVHSYNEQFF. The CDR3 DNA sequence: TGTGCCAGTTCTAAAGTGCACTCCTACAATGAGCAGTTCTTC. The chain recombines TRBV6-4 with TRBJ2-1; D is unresolved. Per germline, CDR1 MRHNA and CDR2 SNTAGT. This CDR3 is built from 14 residues. Between the trimmed V and J ends, which lost 9 bases and 0 bases, there was a span of 12 bases.

This clone has only a few counts. The rearrangement joins TRBV28 to TRBJ2-3; 10 bases align to TRBD2. The CDR3 is 14 residues long. Germline V lookup: CDR1 MDHEN, CDR2 SYDVKM. The ends lost 6 bases at V and 4 bases at J; junction bases unmatched: 4. In DNA form, the CDR3 reads TGTGCCAGCAGAACCGGACTAGCGGCAGATACGCAGTATTTT. Its protein product is CASRTGLAADTQYF.

The V call is TRBV13, the J call TRBJ2-7, with D uncertain. CDR3 size: 14 residues. Germline loops: CDR1 PRHDT, CDR2 FYEKMQ (reference sequence). Trimming stripped 4 bases from V and 0 bases from J, with 10 bases between. The CDR3: CASSSRLSSYEQYF. In nucleotides, the CDR3 is TGTGCCAGCAGCTCACGTCTGAGCTCCTACGAGCAGTACTTC.

This clone was observed once. The chain combines TRBV5-1 with TRBJ2-1; D possibly uses TRBD1 or TRBD2 (5 bases each). The CDR3 length is 17 residues. The germline gives CDR1 SGHRS, CDR2 YFSETQ. Trimming removed 9 bases from V and 3 bases from J, with 25 bases in between. In DNA form, the CDR3 reads TGCGCCACCACAATAGGGGACGCGGCCCCAGACTACAATGAGCAGTTCTTC. It is translated as CATTIGDAAPDYNEQFF.

The chain carries TRBV7-9 and TRBJ1-2; 7 bases align to TRBD1. Germline CDR1 is SEHNR and CDR2 is FQNEAQ (reference sequence). The CDR3 runs 11 residues. Germline trimming cut 5 bases from V and 13 bases from J; bases unmatched to any gene: 7. CDR3 residues: CASSQGGDCTF. DNA of the CDR3: TGTGCCAGCAGCCAGGGGGGGGACTGCACCTTC.